The rows below give T cell receptor beta chains drawn from one sample of a study of T cell responses to AZD1222 COVID-19 vaccine. The data were produced by immunoSEQ multiplex PCR, yet TCRdb's version contains in-frame clones alone and is incomplete. Of some 130,000 clones listed, about nine tenths are singletons. Here the sequenced sample was peripheral blood, taken on day 0 of AZD1222 vaccination. These receptors were collected from an adult in good health. CDR3s include the opening cysteine and the closing phenylalanine or tryptophan.

TRBV6-1	CASSEGGSNYGYTF
TRBV27	CASTSGRGYKSFF
TRBV7-9	CASSLATGLSDTQYF
TRBV6-1	CASSETPDGYTF
TRBV5-4	CASSLVSGTRGTDTQYF
TRBV7-3	CASRDPGDYGYTF
TRBV28	CASSSLTGMNTEAFF
TRBV4-1	CASSQAGTPNYGYTF
TRBV5-1	CASSLAMDRSTDTQYF
TRBV12-5	CASGLGQGTGANVLTF
TRBV27	CASSLGQTSYEQYF
TRBV6-5	CASSTTGMFGGYTF
TRBV2	CASRPTGIRSYGYTF
TRBV3-1/TRBV3-2	CASSQGLRAPLYEQYF
TRBV10-2	CASSETGYEQYF
TRBV7-9	CASSWDSAGRAFF
TRBV9	CASSYRRQTGERYGYTF
TRBV19	CASKGQGPQSRETQYF
TRBV13	CASSSRDREYFWNEQFF
TRBV12-3/TRBV12-4	CASKWSKNEQFF
TRBV2	CASRRTDSNQPQHF
TRBV5-1	CASSRVTQYF
TRBV3-1/TRBV3-2	CASSLGLAGTGANVLTF
TRBV5-6	CASSLGFLGYGYTF
TRBV18	CASSPITTSGSSYNEQFF
TRBV30	CAWKGLMNTEAFF
TRBV3-1/TRBV3-2	CASSPVVGGEAFF
TRBV29-1	CSAASGGKYNEQFF
TRBV3-1/TRBV3-2	CASSQFPGGGEQYF
TRBV6-2/TRBV6-3	CASSYSTSNTIYF
TRBV3-1/TRBV3-2	CASSRTGGDTIYF
TRBV27	CASSSPTLAVEQYF
TRBV27	CASSLTGQGANQPQHF
TRBV29-1	CSVERQWNTEAFF
TRBV27	CASSLGRQSYEQYF
TRBV7-2	CASSLLRGGLFF
TRBV14	CASSQDVGGTGVGRNEKLFF
TRBV6-5	CASSPRGWDTEAFF
TRBV3-1/TRBV3-2	CASSRETGYYGYTF
TRBV6-2/TRBV6-3	CASSPTSPTDTQYF
TRBV7-6	CASSSDMRRNYGYTF
TRBV7-2	CASSSSGTSVWETQYF
TRBV9	CASSVTAGGQPDTQYF
TRBV10-1	CASSESQGWSGYTF
TRBV28	CASRRRSQGGQPQHF
TRBV19	CASSVQGTGELFF
TRBV18	CASSWGRGETEAFF
TRBV7-7	CASSPDRSGELFF
TRBV14	CASSLPGHYGYTF
TRBV7-9	CASSFMSGVDTYEQYF
TRBV2	CASSASTQHQPQHF
TRBV24-1	CATSDSGRITDTQYF
TRBV12-5	CASGPRGGAPQYF
TRBV6-5	CASSLNRDLTEAFF
TRBV7-2	CASSLISGGSSTYEQYF
TRBV5-6	CASSTREGEQYF
TRBV5-5	CASSSPGGAAGELFF
TRBV19	CASLRGYGYTF
TRBV14	CASSPRDSYYGYTF
TRBV5-6	CASKIYRQTSGGEQFF